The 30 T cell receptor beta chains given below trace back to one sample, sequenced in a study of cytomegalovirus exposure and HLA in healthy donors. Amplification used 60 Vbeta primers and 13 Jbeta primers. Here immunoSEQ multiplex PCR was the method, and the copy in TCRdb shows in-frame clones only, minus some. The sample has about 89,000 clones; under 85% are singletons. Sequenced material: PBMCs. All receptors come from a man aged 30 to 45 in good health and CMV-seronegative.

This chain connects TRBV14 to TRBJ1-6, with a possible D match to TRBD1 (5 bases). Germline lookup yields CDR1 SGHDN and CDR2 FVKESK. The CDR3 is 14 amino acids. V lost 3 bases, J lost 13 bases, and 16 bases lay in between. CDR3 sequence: CASSQVQGRAPLHF. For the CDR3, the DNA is TGTGCCAGCAGCCAGGTGCAGGGCCGAGCCCCCCTCCACTTT.

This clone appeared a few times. The CDR3 sequence is CASRWGLNTGELFF. DNA of the CDR3: TGTGCCAGCAGGTGGGGGCTGAACACCGGGGAGCTGTTTTTT. The rearrangement joins TRBV6-5 to TRBJ2-2; weak D call: TRBD1 (6 bases). Trimming left V 6 bases short and J 1 base short, with 9 bases between. Germline V gene sequence: CDR1 MNHEY, CDR2 SVGAGI. The CDR3 runs to 14 residues.

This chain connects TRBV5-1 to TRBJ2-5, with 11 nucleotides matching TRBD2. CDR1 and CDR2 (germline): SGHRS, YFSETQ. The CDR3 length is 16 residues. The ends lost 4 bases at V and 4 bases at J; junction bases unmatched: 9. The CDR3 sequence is CASSRAPSGGLETQYF. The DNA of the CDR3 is TGCGCCAGCAGCCGGGCCCCTAGCGGGGGGTTAGAGACCCAGTACTTC.

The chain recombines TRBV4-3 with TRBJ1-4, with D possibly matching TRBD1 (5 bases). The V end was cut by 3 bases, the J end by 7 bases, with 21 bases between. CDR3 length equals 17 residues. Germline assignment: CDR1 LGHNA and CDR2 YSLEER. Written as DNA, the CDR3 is TGCGCCAGCAGCCAGGGCTCGGGGGTCGAATATGGTGAAAAACTGTTTTTT. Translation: CASSQGSGVEYGEKLFF.

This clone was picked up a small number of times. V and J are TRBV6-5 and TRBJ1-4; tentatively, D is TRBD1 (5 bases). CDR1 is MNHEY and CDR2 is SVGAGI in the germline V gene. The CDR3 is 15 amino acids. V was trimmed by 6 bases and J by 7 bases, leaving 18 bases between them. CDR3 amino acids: CASRQPGTGGEKLFF. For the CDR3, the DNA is TGTGCCAGCAGGCAACCCGGGACTGGGGGTGAAAAACTGTTTTTT.

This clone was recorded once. CDR3 bases: TGTGCCAGCAGTTGGGGGACAGGGGACCAGCCCCAGCATTTT. The encoded protein is CASSWGTGDQPQHF. The chain carries TRBV6-5 and TRBJ1-5, with 10 nucleotides matching TRBD1. The CDR3 has 14 amino acids. V lost 4 bases and J lost 7; bases outside the gene matches: 4. Germline lookup yields CDR1 MNHEY and CDR2 SVGAGI.

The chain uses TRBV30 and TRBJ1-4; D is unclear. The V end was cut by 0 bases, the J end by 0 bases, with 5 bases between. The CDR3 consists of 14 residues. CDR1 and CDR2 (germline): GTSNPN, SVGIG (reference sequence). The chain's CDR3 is CAWSVRATNEKLFF. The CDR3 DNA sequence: TGTGCCTGGAGTGTGAGAGCAACTAATGAAAAACTGTTTTTT.

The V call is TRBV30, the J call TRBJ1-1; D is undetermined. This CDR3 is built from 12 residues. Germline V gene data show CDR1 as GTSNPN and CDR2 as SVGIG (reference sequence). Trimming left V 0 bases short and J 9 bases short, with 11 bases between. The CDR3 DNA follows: TGTGCCTGGAGTGTAGAGGGTGGTAAAGCTTTCTTT. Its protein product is CAWSVEGGKAFF.

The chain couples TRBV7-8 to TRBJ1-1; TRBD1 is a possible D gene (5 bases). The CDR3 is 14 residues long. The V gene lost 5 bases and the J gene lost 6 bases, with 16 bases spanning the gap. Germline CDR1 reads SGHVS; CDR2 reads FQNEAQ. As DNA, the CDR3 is TGTGCCAGCAGCCCGCTGGGACTCGGCGCTGAAGCTTTCTTT. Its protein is CASSPLGLGAEAFF.

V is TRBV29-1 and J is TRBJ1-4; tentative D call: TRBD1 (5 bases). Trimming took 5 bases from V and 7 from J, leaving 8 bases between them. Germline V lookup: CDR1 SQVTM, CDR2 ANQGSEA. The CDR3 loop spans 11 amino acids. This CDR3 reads CSVQGAEKLFF. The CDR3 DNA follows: TGCAGCGTTCAGGGTGCTGAAAAACTGTTTTTT. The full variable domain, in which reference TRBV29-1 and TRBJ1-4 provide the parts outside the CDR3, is SAVISQKPSRDICQRGTSLTIQCQVDSQVTMMFWYRQQPGQSLTLIATANQGSEATYESGFVIDKFPISRPNLTFSTLTVSNMSPEDSSIYLCSVQGAEKLFFGSGTQLSVL.

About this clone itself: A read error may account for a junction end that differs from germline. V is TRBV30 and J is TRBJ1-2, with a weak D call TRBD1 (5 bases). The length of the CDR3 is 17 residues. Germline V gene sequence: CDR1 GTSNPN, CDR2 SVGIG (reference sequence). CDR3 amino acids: CAWSPPSGLARRGVLAF. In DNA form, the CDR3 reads TGTGCCTGGAGTCCACCCTCAGGGCTCGCCAGGCGGGGGGTGTTGGCCTTC.

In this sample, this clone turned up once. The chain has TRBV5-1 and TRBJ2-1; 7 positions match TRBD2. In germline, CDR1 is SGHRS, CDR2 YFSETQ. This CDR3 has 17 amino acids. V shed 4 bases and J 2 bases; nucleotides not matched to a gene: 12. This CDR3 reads CASSNLAGGFTYNEQFF. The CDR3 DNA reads TGCGCCAGCAGCAACTTAGCCGGGGGGTTTACCTACAATGAGCAGTTCTTC.

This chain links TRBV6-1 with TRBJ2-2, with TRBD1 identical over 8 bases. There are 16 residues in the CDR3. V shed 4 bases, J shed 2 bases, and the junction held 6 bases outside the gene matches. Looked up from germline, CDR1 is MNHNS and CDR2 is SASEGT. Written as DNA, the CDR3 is TGTGCCAGCAGTGCCCCGGACAGGGAAAACACCGGGGAGCTGTTTTTT. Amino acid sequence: CASSAPDRENTGELFF.

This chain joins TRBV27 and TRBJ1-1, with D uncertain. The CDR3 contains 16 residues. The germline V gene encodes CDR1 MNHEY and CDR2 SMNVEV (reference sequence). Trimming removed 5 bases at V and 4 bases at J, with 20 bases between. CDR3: CASSLFLTQRGTEAFF. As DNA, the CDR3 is TGTGCCAGCAGTCTTTTTCTGACCCAGCGTGGCACTGAAGCTTTCTTT.

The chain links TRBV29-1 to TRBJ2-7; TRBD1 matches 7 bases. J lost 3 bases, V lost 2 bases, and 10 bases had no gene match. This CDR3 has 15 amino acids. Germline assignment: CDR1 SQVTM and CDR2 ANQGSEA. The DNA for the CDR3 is TGCAGCGTTGAAACCGGGACAGCTTATCGCTACGAGCAGTACTTC. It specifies CSVETGTAYRYEQYF.

The CDR3 sequence is CSAHRGSDYGYTF. The CDR3 DNA sequence: TGCAGCGCGCACAGGGGTTCGGACTATGGCTACACCTTC. The gene calls are TRBV29-1 and TRBJ1-2; 7 bases are shared with TRBD1. V lost 7 bases to trimming and J lost 3 bases; unmatched junction nucleotides: 8. The CDR3 has 13 amino acids. CDR1 and CDR2 from the germline V gene are SQVTM and ANQGSEA.

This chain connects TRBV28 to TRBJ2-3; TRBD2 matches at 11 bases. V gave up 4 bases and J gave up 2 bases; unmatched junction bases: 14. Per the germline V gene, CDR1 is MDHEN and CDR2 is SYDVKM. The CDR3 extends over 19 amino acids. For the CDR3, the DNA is TGTGCCAGCAGTTCTCTTACCTCACTAGCGGGGGAGTCCACAGATACGCAGTATTTT. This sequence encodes CASSSLTSLAGESTDTQYF.

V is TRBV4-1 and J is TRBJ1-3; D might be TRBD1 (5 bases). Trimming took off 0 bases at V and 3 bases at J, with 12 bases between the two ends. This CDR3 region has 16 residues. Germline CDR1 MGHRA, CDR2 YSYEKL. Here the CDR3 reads CASSQDSQGFGNTIYF. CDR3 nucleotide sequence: TGCGCCAGCAGCCAAGATTCGCAGGGCTTTGGAAACACCATATATTTT.

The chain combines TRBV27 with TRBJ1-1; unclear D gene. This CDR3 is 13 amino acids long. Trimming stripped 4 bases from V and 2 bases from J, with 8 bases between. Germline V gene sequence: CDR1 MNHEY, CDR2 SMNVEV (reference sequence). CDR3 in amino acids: CASSSPGNTEAFF. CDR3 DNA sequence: TGTGCCAGCAGTTCGCCAGGCAACACTGAAGCTTTCTTT.

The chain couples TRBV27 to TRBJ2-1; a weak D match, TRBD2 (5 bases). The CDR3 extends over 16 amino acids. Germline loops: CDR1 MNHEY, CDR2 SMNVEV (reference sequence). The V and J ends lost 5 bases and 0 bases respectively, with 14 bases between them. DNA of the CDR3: TGTGCCAGCAGTAAGCCGGGGTCAAGCTCCTACAATGAGCAGTTCTTC. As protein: CASSKPGSSSYNEQFF.

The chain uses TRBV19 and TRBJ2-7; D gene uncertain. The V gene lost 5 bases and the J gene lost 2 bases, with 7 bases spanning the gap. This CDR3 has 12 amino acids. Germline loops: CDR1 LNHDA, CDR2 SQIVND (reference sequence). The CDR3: CASSPGPYEQYF. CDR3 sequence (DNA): TGTGCCAGTAGTCCAGGCCCCTACGAGCAGTACTTC.

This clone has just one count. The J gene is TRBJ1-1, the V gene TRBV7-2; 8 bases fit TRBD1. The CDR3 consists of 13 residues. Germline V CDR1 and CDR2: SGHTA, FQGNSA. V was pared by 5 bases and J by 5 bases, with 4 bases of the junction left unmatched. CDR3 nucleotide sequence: TGTGCCAGCAGCACACAGGGGGGAACTGAAGCTTTCTTT. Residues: CASSTQGGTEAFF.

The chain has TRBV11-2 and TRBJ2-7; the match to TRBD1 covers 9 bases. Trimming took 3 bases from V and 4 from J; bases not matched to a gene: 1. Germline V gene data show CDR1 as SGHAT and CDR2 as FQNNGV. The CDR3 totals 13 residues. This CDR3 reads CASSLGTGYEQYF. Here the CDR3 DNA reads TGTGCCAGCAGCTTGGGGACAGGGTACGAGCAGTACTTC. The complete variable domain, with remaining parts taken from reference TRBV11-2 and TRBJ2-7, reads EAGVAQSPRYKIIEKRQSVAFWCNPISGHATLYWYQQILGQGPKLLIQFQNNGVVDDSQLPKDRFSAERLKGVDSTLKIQPAKLEDSAVYLCASSLGTGYEQYFGPGTRLTVT.

The CDR3 DNA reads TGTGCCAGCAGCTTAGCCGGGGGAAGCTCCTACGAGCAGTACTTC. Translation: CASSLAGGSSYEQYF. This chain connects TRBV11-2 to TRBJ2-7, with D possibly matching TRBD2 (6 bases). V was trimmed by 1 base and J by 0 bases, leaving 10 bases between them. This CDR3 comprises 15 residues. Looked up from germline, CDR1 is SGHAT and CDR2 is FQNNGV.

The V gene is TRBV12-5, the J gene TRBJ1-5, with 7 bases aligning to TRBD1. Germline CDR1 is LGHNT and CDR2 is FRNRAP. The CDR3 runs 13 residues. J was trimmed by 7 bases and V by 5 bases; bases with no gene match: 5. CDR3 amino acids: CASGPDRAQPQHF. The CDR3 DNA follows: TGTGCTAGTGGTCCCGACAGGGCCCAGCCCCAGCATTTT.

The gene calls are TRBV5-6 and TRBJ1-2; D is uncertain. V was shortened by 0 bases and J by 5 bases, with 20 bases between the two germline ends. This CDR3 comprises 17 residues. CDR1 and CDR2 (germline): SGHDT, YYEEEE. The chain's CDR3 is CASSLEVWVADNYGYTF. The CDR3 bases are TGTGCCAGCAGCTTGGAGGTTTGGGTAGCGGATAATTATGGCTACACCTTC.

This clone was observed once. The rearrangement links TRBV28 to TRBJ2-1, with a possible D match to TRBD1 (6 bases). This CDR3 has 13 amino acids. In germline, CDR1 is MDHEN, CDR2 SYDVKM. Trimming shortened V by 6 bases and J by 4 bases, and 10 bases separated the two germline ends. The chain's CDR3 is CASSRDNYNEQFF. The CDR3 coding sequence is TGTGCCAGCAGCCGGGACAATTACAATGAGCAGTTCTTC.

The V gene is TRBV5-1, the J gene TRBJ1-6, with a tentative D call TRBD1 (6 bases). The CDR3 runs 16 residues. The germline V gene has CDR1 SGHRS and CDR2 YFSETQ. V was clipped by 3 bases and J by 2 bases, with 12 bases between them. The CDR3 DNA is TGCGCCAGCAGCTCAGTACAGGGTCCCTATAATTCACCCCTCCACTTT. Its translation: CASSSVQGPYNSPLHF.

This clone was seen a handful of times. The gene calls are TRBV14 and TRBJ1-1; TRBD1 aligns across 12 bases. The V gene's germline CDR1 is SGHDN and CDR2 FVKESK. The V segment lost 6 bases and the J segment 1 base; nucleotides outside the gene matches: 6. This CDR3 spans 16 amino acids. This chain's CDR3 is CASRSGTGGSNTEAFF. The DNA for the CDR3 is TGTGCCAGCAGATCCGGGACAGGGGGCTCGAACACTGAAGCTTTCTTT.

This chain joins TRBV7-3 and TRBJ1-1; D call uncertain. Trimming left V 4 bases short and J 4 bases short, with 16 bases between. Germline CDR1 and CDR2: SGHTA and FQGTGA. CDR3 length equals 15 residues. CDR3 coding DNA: TGTGCCAGCAGCTCCCGGAGAGGGCCAGGCACTGAAGCTTTCTTT. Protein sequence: CASSSRRGPGTEAFF.